This TCR beta chain was identified during a study of blood T cell repertoires in COVID-19. Study overall: In each case, the material was cDNA or gDNA derived from T cells, B-cell-depleted T cells, or PBMCs.

CDR1 and CDR2 (germline): LGHDT, YNNKEL (reference sequence). After removal of 4 bases from V and 1 base from J, the junction contained 1 base not matched to a gene. The CDR3 covers 15 residues. Adults between roughly 18 and 100 years of age took part from about 24 US areas. Each recovered donor of Cohort 3 presented with two negative PCRs, clearance, or symptom resolution. In the authors' workflow: Amplification of reference gene primers was used by the study to estimate nucleated cell counts. Assay: immunoSEQ multiplex PCR; the TCRdb copy retains only in-frame clones and omits some. The D gene and trimming were derived from the DNA, and the V and J assignments and clone size from that table. The repertoire holds a few hundred thousand clones, with over 75% as singletons.

The sample was PBMCs or T cells enriched from blood (not recorded which). This sequence originates from a woman aged 25 to 39 who had recovered from COVID-19. The chain carries TRBV3-1 (or the pseudogene TRBV3-2) and TRBJ2-6; TRBD1 matches at 7 bases. Written as DNA, the CDR3 is TGTGCCAGCAGCCCACAGGGGTCTGGGGCCAACGTCCTGACTTTC. It yields the protein CASSPQGSGANVLTF.